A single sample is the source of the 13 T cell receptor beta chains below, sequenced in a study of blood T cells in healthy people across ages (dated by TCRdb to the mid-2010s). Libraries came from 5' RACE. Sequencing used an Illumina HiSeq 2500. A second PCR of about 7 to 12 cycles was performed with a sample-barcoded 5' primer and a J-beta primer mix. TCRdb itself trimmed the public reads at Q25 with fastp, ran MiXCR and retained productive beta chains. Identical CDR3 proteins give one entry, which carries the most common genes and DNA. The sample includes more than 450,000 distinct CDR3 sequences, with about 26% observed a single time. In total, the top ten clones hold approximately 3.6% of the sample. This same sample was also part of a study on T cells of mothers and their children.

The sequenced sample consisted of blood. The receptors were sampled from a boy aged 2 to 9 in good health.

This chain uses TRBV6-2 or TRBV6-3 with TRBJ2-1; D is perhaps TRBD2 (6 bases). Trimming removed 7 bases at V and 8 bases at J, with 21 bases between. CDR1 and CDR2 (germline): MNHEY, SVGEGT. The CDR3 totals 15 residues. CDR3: CASTKTSSFLYEQFF. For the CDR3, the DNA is TGTGCCAGCACTAAAACTAGCAGTTTTTTGTATGAGCAGTTCTTC.

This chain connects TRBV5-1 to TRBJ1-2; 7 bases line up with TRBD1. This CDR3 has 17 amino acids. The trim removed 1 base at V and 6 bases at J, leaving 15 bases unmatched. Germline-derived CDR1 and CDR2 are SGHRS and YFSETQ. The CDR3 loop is CASSLPPDRVGKDGYTF. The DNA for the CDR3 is TGCGCCAGCAGCTTGCCACCTGACAGGGTGGGTAAAGATGGCTACACCTTC.

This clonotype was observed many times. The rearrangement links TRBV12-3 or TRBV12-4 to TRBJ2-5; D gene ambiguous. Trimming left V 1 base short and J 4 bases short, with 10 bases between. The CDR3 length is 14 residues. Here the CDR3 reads CASSLGRSGETQYF. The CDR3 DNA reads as TGTGCCAGCAGTTTAGGCAGGAGTGGAGAGACCCAGTACTTC.

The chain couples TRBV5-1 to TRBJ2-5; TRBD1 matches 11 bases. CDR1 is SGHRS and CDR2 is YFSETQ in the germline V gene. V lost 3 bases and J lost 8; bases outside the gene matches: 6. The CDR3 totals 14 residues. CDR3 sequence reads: CASSWTGGRRTQYF. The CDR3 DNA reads TGCGCCAGCAGCTGGACAGGGGGCCGGAGAACCCAGTACTTC.

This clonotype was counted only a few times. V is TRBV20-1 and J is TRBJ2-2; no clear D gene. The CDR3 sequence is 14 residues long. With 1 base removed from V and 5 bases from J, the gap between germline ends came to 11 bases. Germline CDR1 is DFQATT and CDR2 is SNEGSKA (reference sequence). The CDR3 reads CSARVPASTGELFF. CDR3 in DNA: TGCAGTGCTAGAGTCCCCGCCTCGACCGGGGAGCTGTTTTTT.

The CDR3 reads CASSRSGGTGIYYEQYF. DNA for the CDR3: TGTGCCAGCAGTAGGAGCGGTGGGACAGGGATTTACTACGAGCAGTACTTC. The gene calls are TRBV27 and TRBJ2-5; 9 bases are a match to TRBD1. The J call could be wrong; TRBJ2-7 is a better fit for the DNA end. This CDR3 spans 17 amino acids. In germline, CDR1 is MNHEY, CDR2 SMNVEV (reference sequence).

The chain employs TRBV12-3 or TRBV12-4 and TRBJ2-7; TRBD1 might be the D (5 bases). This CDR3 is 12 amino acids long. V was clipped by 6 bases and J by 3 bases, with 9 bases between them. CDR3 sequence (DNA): TGTGCCAGCAGCATGGACAACTACGAGCAGTACTTC. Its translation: CASSMDNYEQYF.

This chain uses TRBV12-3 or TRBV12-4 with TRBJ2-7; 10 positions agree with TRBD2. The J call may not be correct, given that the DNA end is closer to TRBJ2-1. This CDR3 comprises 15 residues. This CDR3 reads CASSLRGLATNEQFF. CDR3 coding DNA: TGTGCCAGCAGTTTAAGGGGACTAGCGACCAATGAGCAGTTCTTC.

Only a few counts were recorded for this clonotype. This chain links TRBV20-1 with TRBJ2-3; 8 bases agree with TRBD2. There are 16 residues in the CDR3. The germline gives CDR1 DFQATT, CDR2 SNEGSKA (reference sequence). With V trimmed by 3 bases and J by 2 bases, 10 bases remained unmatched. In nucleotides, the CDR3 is TGCAGTGCTAGGGCTACTAGCGGAGGGGACACAGATACGCAGTATTTT. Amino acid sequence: CSARATSGGDTDTQYF.

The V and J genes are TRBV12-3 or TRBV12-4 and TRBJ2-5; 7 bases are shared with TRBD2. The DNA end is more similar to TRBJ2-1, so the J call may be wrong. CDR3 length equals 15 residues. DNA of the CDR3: TGTGCCAGCAGTCGTGTCGGGGGGTCTCGGAATGAGCAGTTCTTC. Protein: CASSRVGGSRNEQFF.

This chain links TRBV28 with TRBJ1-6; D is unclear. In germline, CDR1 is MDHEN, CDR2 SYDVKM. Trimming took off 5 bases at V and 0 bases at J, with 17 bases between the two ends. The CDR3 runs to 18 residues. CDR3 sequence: CASSPSIGLGSYNSPLHF. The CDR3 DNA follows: TGTGCCAGCAGTCCCTCTATAGGGTTGGGCTCCTATAATTCACCCCTCCACTTT.

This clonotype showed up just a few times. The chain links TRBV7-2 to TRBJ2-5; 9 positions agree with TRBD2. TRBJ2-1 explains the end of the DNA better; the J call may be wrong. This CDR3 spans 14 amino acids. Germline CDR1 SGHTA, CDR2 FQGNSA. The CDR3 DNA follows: TGTGCCAGCAGCAGAAGCGGGGGGTTCAATGAGCAGTTCTTC. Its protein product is CASSRSGGFNEQFF.

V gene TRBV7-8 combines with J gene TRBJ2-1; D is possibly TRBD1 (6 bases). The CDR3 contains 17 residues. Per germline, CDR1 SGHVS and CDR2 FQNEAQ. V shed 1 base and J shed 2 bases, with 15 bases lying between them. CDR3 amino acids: CASSLVGGRGAYNEQFF. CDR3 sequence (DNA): TGTGCCAGCAGCTTAGTGGGCGGCAGGGGAGCCTACAATGAGCAGTTCTTC.